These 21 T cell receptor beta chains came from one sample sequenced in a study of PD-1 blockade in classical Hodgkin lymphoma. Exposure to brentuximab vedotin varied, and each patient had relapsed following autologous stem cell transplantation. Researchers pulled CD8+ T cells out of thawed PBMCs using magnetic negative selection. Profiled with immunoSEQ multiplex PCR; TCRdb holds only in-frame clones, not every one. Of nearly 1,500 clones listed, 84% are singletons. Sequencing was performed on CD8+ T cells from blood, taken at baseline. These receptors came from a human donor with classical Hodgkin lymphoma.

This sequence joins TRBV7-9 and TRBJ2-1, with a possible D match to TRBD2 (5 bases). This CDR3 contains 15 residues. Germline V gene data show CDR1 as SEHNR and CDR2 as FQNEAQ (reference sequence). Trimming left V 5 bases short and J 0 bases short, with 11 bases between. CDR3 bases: TGTGCCAGCAGCCCCCCGGGGAGCTCCTACAATGAGCAGTTCTTC. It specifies CASSPPGSSYNEQFF.

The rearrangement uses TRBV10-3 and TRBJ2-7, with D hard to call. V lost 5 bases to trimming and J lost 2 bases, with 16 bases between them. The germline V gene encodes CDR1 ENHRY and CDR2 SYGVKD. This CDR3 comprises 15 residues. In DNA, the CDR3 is TGTGCCATCAGTTTCATGGAGCAAGGGACCTACGAGCAGTACTTC. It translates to CAISFMEQGTYEQYF.

The CDR3 reads CASSLGGNEQFF. Here the CDR3 DNA reads TGCGCCAGCAGCTTGGGGGGCAATGAGCAGTTCTTC. The chain has TRBV5-1 and TRBJ2-1, with unresolved D. Germline lookup yields CDR1 SGHRS and CDR2 YFSETQ. Trimming cost V 0 bases and J 6 bases, with 4 bases left between them. This CDR3 has 12 amino acids. Combining the CDR3 with reference TRBV5-1 and TRBJ2-1 gives the whole variable domain KAGVTQTPRYLIKTRGQQVTLSCSPISGHRSVSWYQQTPGQGLQFLFEYFSETQRNKGNFPGRFSGRQFSNSRSEMNVSTLELGDSALYLCASSLGGNEQFFGPGTRLTVL.

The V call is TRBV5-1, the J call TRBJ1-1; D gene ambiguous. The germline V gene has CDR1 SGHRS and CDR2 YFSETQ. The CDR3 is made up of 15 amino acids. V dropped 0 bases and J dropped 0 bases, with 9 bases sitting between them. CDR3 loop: CASSLEVSVNTEAFF. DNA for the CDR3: TGCGCCAGCAGCTTGGAGGTCAGCGTGAACACTGAAGCTTTCTTT.

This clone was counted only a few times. The CDR3 DNA reads TGTGCCAGCAGCGAGGACAGTTTAGAAGCTTTCTTT. Translated, it gives CASSEDSLEAFF. The chain couples TRBV7-9 to TRBJ1-1; the D gene is possibly TRBD1 (6 bases). Trimming cost V 5 bases and J 8 bases, with 12 bases left between them. This CDR3 comprises 12 residues. Germline V lookup: CDR1 SEHNR, CDR2 FQNEAQ (reference sequence). Variable domain in full (rest from reference TRBV7-9 and TRBJ1-1): DTGVSQNPRHKITKRGQNVTFRCDPISEHNRLYWYRQTLGQGPEFLTYFQNEAQLEKSRLLSDRFSAERPKGSFSTLEIQRTEQGDSAMYLCASSEDSLEAFFGQGTRLTVV.

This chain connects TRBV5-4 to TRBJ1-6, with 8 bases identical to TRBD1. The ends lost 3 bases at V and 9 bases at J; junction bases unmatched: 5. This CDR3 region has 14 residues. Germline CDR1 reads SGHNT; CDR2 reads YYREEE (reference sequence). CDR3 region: CASSSRGLGSPLHF. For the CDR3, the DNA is TGTGCCAGCAGCTCCAGGGGGCTTGGTTCACCCCTCCACTTT.

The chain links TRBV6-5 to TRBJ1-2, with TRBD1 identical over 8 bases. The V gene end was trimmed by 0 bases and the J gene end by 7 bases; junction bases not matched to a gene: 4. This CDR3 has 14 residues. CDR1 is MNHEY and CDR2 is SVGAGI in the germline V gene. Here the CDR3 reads CASSYSRGLGGYTF. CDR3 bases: TGTGCCAGCAGTTACTCCAGGGGGCTGGGTGGCTACACCTTC.

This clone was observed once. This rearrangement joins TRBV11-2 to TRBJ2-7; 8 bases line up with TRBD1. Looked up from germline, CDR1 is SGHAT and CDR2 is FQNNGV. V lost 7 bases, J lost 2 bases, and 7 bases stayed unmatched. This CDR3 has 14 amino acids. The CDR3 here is CASIPDRGPYEQYF. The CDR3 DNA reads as TGTGCCAGCATCCCCGACAGGGGCCCCTACGAGCAGTACTTC. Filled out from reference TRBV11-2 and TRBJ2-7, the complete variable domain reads EAGVAQSPRYKIIEKRQSVAFWCNPISGHATLYWYQQILGQGPKLLIQFQNNGVVDDSQLPKDRFSAERLKGVDSTLKIQPAKLEDSAVYLCASIPDRGPYEQYFGPGTRLTVT.

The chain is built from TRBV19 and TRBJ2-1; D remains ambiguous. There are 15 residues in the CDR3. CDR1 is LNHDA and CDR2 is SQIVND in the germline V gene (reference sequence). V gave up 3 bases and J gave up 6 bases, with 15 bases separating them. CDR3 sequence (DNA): TGTGCCAGTAGTATCCACGCGTCCTGGGGCAATGAGCAGTTCTTC. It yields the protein CASSIHASWGNEQFF.

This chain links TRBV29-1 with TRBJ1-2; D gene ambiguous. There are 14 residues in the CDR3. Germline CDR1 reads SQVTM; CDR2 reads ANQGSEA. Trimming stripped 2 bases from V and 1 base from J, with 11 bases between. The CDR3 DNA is TGCAGCGTTGAACCCCAACGAATTAACTATGGCTACACCTTC. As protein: CSVEPQRINYGYTF. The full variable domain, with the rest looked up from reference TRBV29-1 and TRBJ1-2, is SAVISQKPSRDICQRGTSLTIQCQVDSQVTMMFWYRQQPGQSLTLIATANQGSEATYESGFVIDKFPISRPNLTFSTLTVSNMSPEDSSIYLCSVEPQRINYGYTFGSGTRLTVV.

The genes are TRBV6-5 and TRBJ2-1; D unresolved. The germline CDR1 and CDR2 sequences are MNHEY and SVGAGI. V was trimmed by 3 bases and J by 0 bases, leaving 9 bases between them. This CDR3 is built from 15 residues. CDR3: CASSYYFGSYNEQFF. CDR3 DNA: TGTGCCAGCAGTTATTACTTTGGCTCCTACAATGAGCAGTTCTTC.

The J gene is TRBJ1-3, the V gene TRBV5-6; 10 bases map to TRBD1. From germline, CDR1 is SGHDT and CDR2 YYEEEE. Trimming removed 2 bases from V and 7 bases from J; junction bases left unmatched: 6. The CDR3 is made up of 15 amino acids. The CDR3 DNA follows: TGTGCCAGCAGCTTTCCTGGACAGGGGGTTAACACCATATATTTT. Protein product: CASSFPGQGVNTIYF.

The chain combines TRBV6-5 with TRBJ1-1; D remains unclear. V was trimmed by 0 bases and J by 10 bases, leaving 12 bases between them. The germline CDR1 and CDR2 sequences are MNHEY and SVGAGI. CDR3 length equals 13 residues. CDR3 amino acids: CASSYSFREGAFF. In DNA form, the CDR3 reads TGTGCCAGCAGTTACTCGTTCCGGGAAGGAGCTTTCTTT.

CDR3 protein: CASSVVLAIGAFF. The CDR3 DNA reads TGTGCCAGCAGCGTAGTTTTGGCGATCGGAGCTTTCTTT. The gene calls are TRBV9 and TRBJ1-1; no firm D call. CDR3 length: 13 residues. Trimming removed 0 bases from V and 10 bases from J, with 13 bases in between. CDR1 is SGDLS, CDR2 YYNGEE, per germline.

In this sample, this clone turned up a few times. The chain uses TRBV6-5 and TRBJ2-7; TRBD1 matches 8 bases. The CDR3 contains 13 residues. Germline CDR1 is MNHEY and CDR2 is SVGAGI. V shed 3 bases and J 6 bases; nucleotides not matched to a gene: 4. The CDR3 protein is CASSYDRGIEQYF. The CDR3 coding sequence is TGTGCCAGCAGTTATGACAGGGGTATCGAGCAGTACTTC.

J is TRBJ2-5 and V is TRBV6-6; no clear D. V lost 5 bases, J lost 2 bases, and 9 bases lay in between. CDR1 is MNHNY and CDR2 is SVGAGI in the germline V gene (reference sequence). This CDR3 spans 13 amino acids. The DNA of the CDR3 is TGTGCCAGCAGTCAAGTGGGTCAAGAGACCCAGTACTTC. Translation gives CASSQVGQETQYF.

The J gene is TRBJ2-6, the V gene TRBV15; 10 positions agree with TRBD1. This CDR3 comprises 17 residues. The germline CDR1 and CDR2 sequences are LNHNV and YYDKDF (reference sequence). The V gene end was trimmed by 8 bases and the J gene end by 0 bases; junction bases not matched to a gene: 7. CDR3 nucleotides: TGTGCCACCGAACTAGGACAGGGGGTCTCTGGGGCCAACGTCCTGACTTTC. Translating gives CATELGQGVSGANVLTF.

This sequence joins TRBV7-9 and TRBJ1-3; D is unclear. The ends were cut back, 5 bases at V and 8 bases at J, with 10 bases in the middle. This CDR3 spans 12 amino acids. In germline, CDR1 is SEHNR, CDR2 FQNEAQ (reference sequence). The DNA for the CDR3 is TGTGCCAGCAGCCCCCCCCTTGACACCATATATTTT. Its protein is CASSPPLDTIYF.

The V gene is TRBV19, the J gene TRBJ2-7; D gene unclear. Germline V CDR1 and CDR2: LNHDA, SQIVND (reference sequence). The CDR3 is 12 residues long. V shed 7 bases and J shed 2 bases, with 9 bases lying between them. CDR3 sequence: CASTGRTYEQYF. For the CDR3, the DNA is TGTGCCAGTACCGGACGGACCTACGAGCAGTACTTC.

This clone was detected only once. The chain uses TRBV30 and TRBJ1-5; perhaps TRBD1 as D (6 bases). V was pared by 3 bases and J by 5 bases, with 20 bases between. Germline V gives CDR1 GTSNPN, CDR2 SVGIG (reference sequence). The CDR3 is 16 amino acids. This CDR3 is CAWRRGRNSEYQPQHF. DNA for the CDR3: TGTGCCTGGAGAAGGGGGAGGAACTCGGAGTATCAGCCCCAGCATTTT.

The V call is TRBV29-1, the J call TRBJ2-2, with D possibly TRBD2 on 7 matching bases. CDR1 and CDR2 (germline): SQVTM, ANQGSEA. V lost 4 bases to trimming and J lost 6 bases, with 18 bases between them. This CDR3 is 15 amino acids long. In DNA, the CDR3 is TGCAGCGTTGCCCAGGGGAGGGGGTTAGCCGGGGAGCTGTTTTTT. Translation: CSVAQGRGLAGELFF.